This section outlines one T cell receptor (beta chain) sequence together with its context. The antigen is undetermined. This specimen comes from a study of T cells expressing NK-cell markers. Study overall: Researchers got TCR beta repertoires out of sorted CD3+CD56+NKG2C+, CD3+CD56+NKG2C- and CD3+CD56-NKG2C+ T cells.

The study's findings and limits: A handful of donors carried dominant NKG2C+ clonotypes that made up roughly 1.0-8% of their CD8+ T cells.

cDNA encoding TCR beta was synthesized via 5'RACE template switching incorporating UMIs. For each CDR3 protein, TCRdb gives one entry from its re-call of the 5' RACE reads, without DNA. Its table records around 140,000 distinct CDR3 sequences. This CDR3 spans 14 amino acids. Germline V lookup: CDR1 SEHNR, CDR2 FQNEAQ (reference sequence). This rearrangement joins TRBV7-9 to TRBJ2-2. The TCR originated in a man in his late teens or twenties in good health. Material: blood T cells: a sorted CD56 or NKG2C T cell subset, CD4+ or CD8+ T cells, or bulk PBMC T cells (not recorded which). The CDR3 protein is CASSFARSAGELFF. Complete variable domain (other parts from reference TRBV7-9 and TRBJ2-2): DTGVSQNPRHKITKRGQNVTFRCDPISEHNRLYWYRQTLGQGPEFLTYFQNEAQLEKSRLLSDRFSAERPKGSFSTLEIQRTEQGDSAMYLCASSFARSAGELFFGEGSRLTVL.